This section outlines one TCR beta chain sequence together with its context. Its antigen is not known. This specimen comes from a study of beta chain features in type 1 diabetes. Study summary: Cells sorted and examined across all samples totaled around 110,000,000. General study points: A moderate, significant TCRB CDR3 shortening appeared in type 1 diabetes across four CD4+ subsets.

CD45RO/CCR7/CD25/CD127/CD95/CD27 separated CD4+ naive, central memory, regulatory and stem cell-like memory cells by sorting. Each of the sorted populations had a purity greater than 98%. Expressed TCRB transcripts were sequenced, since all the RNA that had been isolated was reverse transcribed. Sequencing used immunoSEQ multiplex PCR; TCRdb keeps in-frame clones, though not all of them. The sample has hundreds of thousands of clones, roughly 31% seen once. V dropped 0 bases and J dropped 4 bases, with 16 bases sitting between them. Germline CDR1 reads SGDLS; CDR2 reads YYNGEE. This CDR3 spans 16 amino acids.

What was sequenced was naive CD4+ T cells from blood. The rearrangement joins TRBV9 to TRBJ1-2, with D perhaps matching TRBD1 (5 bases). The source of this sequence is a young man in good health. In DNA form, the CDR3 reads TGTGCCAGCAGCGTAGCCCCAGGGCTCACGGTCTATGGCTACACCTTC. Its translation: CASSVAPGLTVYGYTF.